One T cell receptor (beta chain) is described in this entry. Deletions cut 5 bases from V and 2 bases from J, with 16 bases between. The germline V gene encodes CDR1 SGHKS and CDR2 YYEKEE (reference sequence). The length of the CDR3 is 16 residues. Priming of first-strand cDNA relied on TRAV- and TRBV-specific primers (covering alpha and beta chains). PCR amplification of the TCRs was performed with Phusion for 20 PCR cycles, and it relied on a constant-region primer together with a V-primer adapter. The isolated mRNA underwent amplification through in vitro transcription. TCRdb fed the reads into MiXCR, producing one record per CDR3 protein. The table lists about 60,000 distinct CDR3 sequences, around 27% of them singletons, with around 6% in the top ten. This specimen comes from a study of low-dose radiotherapy and immunotherapy resistance in tumors. About the research overall: Cohort 1 was given 0.5 Gy per fraction every 2 weeks, for 6.5 Gy total. The schedule for Cohort 2 used 1 Gy per fraction every two weeks, which added up to 13 Gy over 26 weeks.

Time point reported: before trial treatment. The rearrangement links TRBV5-5 to TRBJ2-2; D tentatively reads TRBD1 or TRBD2 (5 bases each). The sequences come from PBMCs, collected before treatment. The TCR comes from a male donor with prostate cancer. The CDR3 spells CASRRQWDGNTGELFF. CDR3 nucleotide sequence: TGTGCCAGCAGAAGGCAGTGGGACGGTAACACCGGGGAGCTGTTTTTT. The whole variable domain, filled in from reference TRBV5-5 and TRBJ2-2, reads DAGVTQSPTHLIKTRGQQVTLRCSPISGHKSVSWYQQVLGQGPQFIFQYYEKEERGRGNFPDRFSARQFPNYSSELNVNALLLGDSALYLCASRRQWDGNTGELFFGEGSRLTVL.